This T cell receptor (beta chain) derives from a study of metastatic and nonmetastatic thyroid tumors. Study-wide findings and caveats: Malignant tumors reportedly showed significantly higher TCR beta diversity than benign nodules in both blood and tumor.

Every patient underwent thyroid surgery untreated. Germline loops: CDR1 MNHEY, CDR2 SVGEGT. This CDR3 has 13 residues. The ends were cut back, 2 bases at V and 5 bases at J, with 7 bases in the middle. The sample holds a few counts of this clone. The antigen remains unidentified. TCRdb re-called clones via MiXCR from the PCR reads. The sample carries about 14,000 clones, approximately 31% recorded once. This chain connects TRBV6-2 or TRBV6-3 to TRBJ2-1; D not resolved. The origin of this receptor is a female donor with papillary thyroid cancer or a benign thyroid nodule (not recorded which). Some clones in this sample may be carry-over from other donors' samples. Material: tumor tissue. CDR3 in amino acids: CASSYRENNEQFF. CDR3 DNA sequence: TGTGCCAGCAGTTACAGGGAAAACAATGAGCAGTTCTTC.